This TCR beta chain was retrieved from a study of T cells in Graves' hyperthyroidism and ophthalmopathy. CDR3 length equals 14 residues. Germline loops: CDR1 MNHEY, CDR2 SMNVEV (reference sequence). Trimming took 3 bases from V and 7 from J, leaving 13 bases between them. Template material for amplifying TCR beta CDR3 regions consisted of RNA transcripts. Primed by the HTBI set, a first-round RT-PCR was run on the TCR CDR3. TCRdb passed the multiplex PCR reads through MiXCR, listing each CDR3 protein once. The data show about 420,000 distinct CDR3 sequences, with more than 15% seen just once and 7.5% to 9% held by the top ten. A patient was excluded if there was uncontrolled infection, other autoimmune disease, pregnancy or lactation. This clonotype was observed a handful of times. Its target is not known. The study's findings and limits: Blood also held most thyroid clonotypes expanded beyond 0.001.

The receptor's source is a woman aged 18-30 years with Graves' hyperthyroidism. V gene TRBV27 combines with J gene TRBJ2-1, with a possible D match to TRBD2 (6 bases). Sequenced sample: blood. This CDR3 is CASSFPMSGNEQFF. As DNA, the CDR3 is TGTGCCAGCAGTTTCCCCATGAGCGGGAATGAGCAGTTCTTC.